These 19 T cell receptor beta chains came from one sample sequenced in a study of blood T cell repertoires in COVID-19. TCRdb's copy holds only in-frame clones and misses some; the assay was immunoSEQ multiplex PCR. Found here are 260,000 or so clones, around 90% of them singletons; the top ten hold 2% to 3%. Specimen: PBMCs or T cells enriched from blood (not recorded which). The receptors originated from a young woman with acute COVID-19.

This clone came up many times. The gene calls are TRBV10-3 and TRBJ1-3; D gene ambiguous. Trimming shortened V by 6 bases and J by 0 bases, and 6 bases separated the two germline ends. Germline CDR1 is ENHRY and CDR2 is SYGVKD. The CDR3 runs to 13 residues. DNA for the CDR3: TGTGCCATCAGAGAAGCCTCTGGAAACACCATATATTTT. It yields the protein CAIREASGNTIYF.

This sequence joins TRBV12-5 and TRBJ2-1; D may be TRBD2 (6 bases). V lost 10 bases and J 0 bases, leaving 10 bases between the germline ends. CDR1 and CDR2 (germline): LGHNT, FRNRAP. This CDR3 is 13 amino acids long. The CDR3 protein is CATSGSSYNEQFF. The CDR3 nucleotides read TGTGCTACTTCCGGGAGCTCCTACAATGAGCAGTTCTTC.

The J gene is TRBJ1-4, the V gene TRBV3-1 (or the pseudogene TRBV3-2); TRBD1 matches at 10 bases. Germline assignment: CDR1 LGHDT and CDR2 YNNKEL (reference sequence). V dropped 3 bases and J dropped 10; count of bases not matched to a gene: 8. This CDR3 comprises 15 residues. The CDR3 sequence is CASSQDRDRGVKLFF. The CDR3 bases are TGTGCCAGCAGCCAGGACCGGGACAGGGGTGTAAAACTGTTTTTT.

The V call is TRBV4-1, the J call TRBJ1-5; the D gene is possibly TRBD1 (6 bases). V was pared by 5 bases and J by 0 bases, with 20 bases between. Germline values: CDR1 MGHRA, CDR2 YSYEKL. This CDR3 comprises 18 residues. The CDR3 protein is CASSDRDTGYYSNQPQHF. Written as DNA, the CDR3 is TGCGCCAGCAGCGACCGGGACACAGGTTATTATAGCAATCAGCCCCAGCATTTT.

The gene calls are TRBV5-1 and TRBJ2-3; 9 bases fit TRBD2. V was pared by 0 bases and J by 6 bases, with 5 bases of the junction left unmatched. CDR1 is SGHRS, CDR2 YFSETQ, per germline. There are 15 residues in the CDR3. The CDR3 region is CASSLAVAGADTQYF. Written as DNA, the CDR3 is TGCGCCAGCAGCTTGGCTGTAGCGGGGGCGGATACGCAGTATTTT. The entire variable domain, with the rest obtained from reference TRBV5-1 and TRBJ2-3, is as follows: KAGVTQTPRYLIKTRGQQVTLSCSPISGHRSVSWYQQTPGQGLQFLFEYFSETQRNKGNFPGRFSGRQFSNSRSEMNVSTLELGDSALYLCASSLAVAGADTQYFGPGTRLTVL.

With regard to this clone: Germline and junction disagree at one end, which may indicate a read error. This rearrangement joins TRBV7-2 to TRBJ2-3; tentatively, D is TRBD1 (5 bases). The CDR3 is 12 amino acids. Germline V gives CDR1 SGHTA, CDR2 FQGNSA. The CDR3 coding sequence is TGTGCCAGCAGCTCTCAACTACTCGGACACGTTTTT. Protein sequence: CASSSQLLGHVF.

The V gene is TRBV2, the J gene TRBJ1-1, with D hard to call. V dropped 3 bases and J dropped 1 base, with 9 bases sitting between them. This CDR3 region has 14 residues. Per the germline V gene, CDR1 is SNHLY and CDR2 is FYNNEI. The CDR3 nucleotides read TGTGCCAGCAGTGAGACCACGGGGAACACTGAAGCTTTCTTT. It yields the protein CASSETTGNTEAFF. Full variable domain (outside the CDR3, taken from reference TRBV2 and TRBJ1-1): EPEVTQTPSHQVTQMGQEVILRCVPISNHLYFYWYRQILGQKVEFLVSFYNNEISEKSEIFDDQFSVERPDGSNFTLKIRSTKLEDSAMYFCASSETTGNTEAFFGQGTRLTVV.

This chain connects TRBV7-6 to TRBJ2-2, with 9 bases that match TRBD1. Germline lookup yields CDR1 SGHVS and CDR2 FNYEAQ. CDR3 length: 14 amino acids. The V and J ends lost 8 bases and 3 bases, in that order; junction bases with no gene match: 4. The CDR3 protein is CASGRTGDTGELFF. The CDR3 nucleotides are TGTGCCAGCGGTCGGACAGGGGACACCGGGGAGCTGTTTTTT.

This chain uses TRBV2 with TRBJ1-5, with 7 bases identical to TRBD1. Germline CDR1 SNHLY, CDR2 FYNNEI. J gave up 6 bases and V 1 base, and 3 bases lay outside the gene matches. This CDR3 comprises 14 residues. CDR3 coding DNA: TGTGCCAGCAGTGAAGGCCAGGGGGTTCAGCCCCAGCATTTT. This encodes CASSEGQGVQPQHF.

The V gene is TRBV4-1, the J gene TRBJ1-2; 11 bases line up with TRBD1. This CDR3 has 15 amino acids. Germline CDR1 reads MGHRA; CDR2 reads YSYEKL. V was pared by 4 bases and J by 5 bases, with 6 bases of the junction left unmatched. The CDR3 spells CASSPVGQGDYGYTF. The CDR3 nucleotides read TGCGCCAGCAGCCCAGTGGGACAGGGGGATTATGGCTACACCTTC.

V gene TRBV5-6 combines with J gene TRBJ1-5, with 7 nucleotides matching TRBD1. CDR3 length: 14 amino acids. V was clipped by 2 bases and J by 7 bases; unmatched bases: 6. Germline CDR1 is SGHDT and CDR2 is YYEEEE. The CDR3 DNA is TGTGCCAGCAGCTTTAGGGACAGTCAACAGCCCCAGCATTTT. Its translation is CASSFRDSQQPQHF. The variable domain in full, with the rest retrieved from reference TRBV5-6 and TRBJ1-5, is DAGVTQSPTHLIKTRGQQVTLRCSPKSGHDTVSWYQQALGQGPQFIFQYYEEEERQRGNFPDRFSGHQFPNYSSELNVNALLLGDSALYLCASSFRDSQQPQHFGDGTRLSIL.

For the CDR3, the DNA is TGTGCCAGCAGCTTACTGGTGAGCTCCTATAATTCACCCCTCCACTTT. It yields the protein CASSLLVSSYNSPLHF. This chain joins TRBV7-9 and TRBJ1-6, with no clear D. CDR1 and CDR2 from the germline V gene are SEHNR and FQNEAQ (reference sequence). CDR3 length: 16 amino acids. Trimming pared 2 bases from V and 0 bases from J, leaving 8 bases between. The variable domain in full, with the rest retrieved from reference TRBV7-9 and TRBJ1-6, is DTGVSQNPRHKITKRGQNVTFRCDPISEHNRLYWYRQTLGQGPEFLTYFQNEAQLEKSRLLSDRFSAERPKGSFSTLEIQRTEQGDSAMYLCASSLLVSSYNSPLHFGNGTRLTVT.

The V and J genes are TRBV7-2 and TRBJ1-2; D not certain. Germline V gene data show CDR1 as SGHTA and CDR2 as FQGNSA. The V gene lost 2 bases and the J gene lost 4 bases, with 11 bases spanning the gap. There are 14 residues in the CDR3. The DNA of the CDR3 is TGTGCCAGCAGCTTAACCCCGGAGGGCTATGGCTACACCTTC. Its protein product is CASSLTPEGYGYTF.

The genes are TRBV4-3 and TRBJ2-2; TRBD2 aligns across 8 bases. This CDR3 spans 16 amino acids. CDR1 is LGHNA and CDR2 is YSLEER in the germline V gene. V lost 0 bases to trimming and J lost 4 bases; unmatched junction nucleotides: 4. DNA of the CDR3: TGCGCCAGCAGCCAAGATCCGGGGGGGGTCACCGGGGAGCTGTTTTTT. The encoded protein is CASSQDPGGVTGELFF.

This sequence joins TRBV27 and TRBJ2-3; D may be TRBD2 (5 bases). The CDR3 runs 14 residues. Between the trimmed V and J ends, which lost 10 bases and 2 bases, there was a span of 16 bases. CDR1 is MNHEY and CDR2 is SMNVEV in the germline V gene (reference sequence). CDR3 DNA sequence: TGTGCCACAAAACGAGCGGCTTACACAGATACGCAGTATTTT. Protein sequence: CATKRAAYTDTQYF.

J is TRBJ2-5 and V is TRBV12-3 or TRBV12-4; D is unclear. This CDR3 is 12 amino acids long. V shed 6 bases and J shed 0 bases, with 5 bases lying between them. The CDR3 nucleotides are TGTGCCAGCAGACAGAACCAAGAGACCCAGTACTTC. Translation gives CASRQNQETQYF.

The chain is built from TRBV11-2 and TRBJ1-1; perhaps TRBD1 as D (5 bases). The V gene lost 1 base and the J gene lost 6 bases, with 12 bases spanning the gap. Germline lookup yields CDR1 SGHAT and CDR2 FQNNGV. The CDR3 is 14 amino acids. For the CDR3, the DNA is TGTGCCAGCAGCTTAGTCAGGGATCCACCTGAAGCTTTCTTT. Encoded protein: CASSLVRDPPEAFF.

This clone was recorded only once. This chain joins TRBV9 and TRBJ1-3; perhaps TRBD1 as D (5 bases). V was pared by 0 bases and J by 2 bases, with 9 bases between. This CDR3 is 15 amino acids long. Germline assignment: CDR1 SGDLS and CDR2 YYNGEE. The CDR3 nucleotides are TGTGCCAGCAGCGTAGTCGAAGGGGCTGGAAACACCATATATTTT. Amino acids: CASSVVEGAGNTIYF.

The CDR3 is CASGLAPPAGGPKTQYF. Here the CDR3 DNA reads TGTGCTAGTGGTTTGGCCCCCCCAGCGGGGGGGCCGAAGACCCAGTACTTC. This rearrangement joins TRBV12-5 to TRBJ2-5; TRBD2 matches 10 bases. The length of the CDR3 is 17 residues. Per germline, CDR1 LGHNT and CDR2 FRNRAP. Trimming removed 1 base from V and 6 bases from J; junction bases left unmatched: 11.